These T cell receptor beta chains were read from a single sample in a study of Graves' ophthalmopathy and Graves' hyperthyroidism. In TCRdb, the multiplex PCR reads were re-called with MiXCR into one record per CDR3 protein. The sample carries about 370,000 distinct CDR3 sequences, approximately 18% recorded once. The material sequenced was peripheral blood. Receptors originate from an adult woman with stable Graves' hyperthyroidism. CDR3s include the opening cysteine and the closing phenylalanine or tryptophan. D genes are given only for firm matches. The size field reads once, few, many, or a class for an expanded clone.

clone size	D gene	J gene	V gene	CDR3 length	CDR3 DNA	CDR3 protein
many	NA	TRBJ1-3	TRBV7-4	13	TGTGCCTCCGGACGGAACTCTGGAAACACCATATATTTT	CASGRNSGNTIYF
few	NA	TRBJ2-7	TRBV5-5	14	TGTGCCAGCAGCTTAGGGGGGGCCGCGAGCGAGCAGTACTTC	CASSLGGAASEQYF
many	TRBD2	TRBJ2-7	TRBV28	15	TGTGCCAGCAGAGATAGCGGGGGGAGCTCCTACGAGCAGTACTTC	CASRDSGGSSYEQYF
many	TRBD1	TRBJ1-1	TRBV6-5	14	TGTGCCAGCACATTACAGGGGAGGGCCACTGAAGCTTTCTTT	CASTLQGRATEAFF
many	NA	TRBJ1-5	TRBV15	14	TGTGCCACCAGCAGAAGACAGGACAATCAGCCCCAGCATTTT	CATSRRQDNQPQHF
few	NA	TRBJ1-3	TRBV12-3/TRBV12-4	16	TGTGCCAGCAGCATCGGGGGGCCCAGCTCTGGAAACACCATATATTTT	CASSIGGPSSGNTIYF
many	NA	TRBJ2-7	TRBV12-3/TRBV12-4	12	TGTGCCAGCAGTCTTAGGATCTACGAGCAGTACTTC	CASSLRIYEQYF
many	NA	TRBJ2-5	TRBV29-1	14	TGCAGCGTATCTACGGGACTCCCAGTAGGGACCCAGTACTTC	CSVSTGLPVGTQYF
many	TRBD2	TRBJ2-7	TRBV3-1	16	TGTGCCAGCAGCCAAGTTGCCGGGACTAGCTCCTACGAGCAGTACTTC	CASSQVAGTSSYEQYF
many	TRBD2	TRBJ2-5	TRBV6-5	15	TGTGCCAGCAGTTATACTAGCGGGAGACAAGAGACCCAGTACTTC	CASSYTSGRQETQYF
many	TRBD1	TRBJ2-7	TRBV19	15	TGTGCCAGTAGTATTCCGGGACAGGGGGTCTCCGAGCAGTACTTC	CASSIPGQGVSEQYF